These 23 T cell receptor beta chains were sequenced from one sample in a study of naive and memory T cell subsets. These receptors have no identified antigens. An equimolar mix of two oligonucleotides served as the beta constant-region primer for TRBC1 and TRBC2. The ligated cDNA underwent four PCR rounds using SP2 and nested alpha and beta constant-region primers. TCRdb re-analysed the UMI-ligation and nested PCR reads in MiXCR, keeping a single row per CDR3 protein. The table has approximately 140,000 distinct CDR3 sequences, approximately 20% seen once; the top ten hold around 0.63%. Study conclusions and caveats: Possibly reflecting memory cells re-expressing CD45RA, a few larger clonotypes occurred in naive repertoires, especially CD8.

Source material: naive CD8+ T cells from blood. Receptors originate from a human donor in good health.

Only a few counts were recorded for this clonotype. The rearrangement links TRBV27 to TRBJ1-4; D is perhaps TRBD1 (6 bases). V was cut by 8 bases and J by 5 bases, with 21 bases left in between. The CDR3 has 16 residues. CDR1 is MNHEY and CDR2 is SMNVEV in the germline V gene (reference sequence). CDR3 sequence (DNA): TGTGCCAGCCCGAACGGCGCTGGGCAGGGGAATGAAAAACTGTTTTTT. It is translated as CASPNGAGQGNEKLFF.

This clonotype has more than one count but fewer than ten. The chain couples TRBV7-8 to TRBJ1-1; D perhaps matches TRBD1 (5 bases). Germline V gene sequence: CDR1 SGHVS, CDR2 FQNEAQ. The V end was cut by 0 bases, the J end by 1 base, with 9 bases between. The CDR3 consists of 15 residues. This chain's CDR3 is CASSLAWTTNTEAFF. CDR3 coding DNA: TGTGCCAGCAGCTTAGCGTGGACAACGAACACTGAAGCTTTCTTT.

This clonotype was seen a few times. The chain carries TRBV6-1 and TRBJ2-4; D gene unclear. The CDR3 is 13 residues long. From germline, CDR1 is MNHNS and CDR2 SASEGT. V gave up 8 bases and J gave up 9 bases, with 17 bases separating them. The CDR3 protein is CASLRFGEGIQYF. Written as DNA, the CDR3 is TGTGCCAGCCTCCGGTTCGGAGAAGGCATTCAGTACTTC.

The chain carries TRBV29-1 and TRBJ1-2, with TRBD1 matching 8 bases. CDR1 and CDR2 from the germline V gene are SQVTM and ANQGSEA. CDR3 length: 14 residues. J was trimmed by 7 bases and V by 0 bases; bases with no gene match: 7. The CDR3 region is CSVEDTRTGGGYTF. In nucleotides, the CDR3 is TGCAGCGTTGAAGATACGAGAACAGGGGGTGGCTACACCTTC.

The rearrangement links TRBV29-1 to TRBJ2-1; a possible D gene is TRBD2 (5 bases). The V and J ends lost 2 bases and 8 bases respectively, with 22 bases between them. This CDR3 spans 16 amino acids. The V gene's germline CDR1 is SQVTM and CDR2 ANQGSEA. CDR3 DNA sequence: TGCAGCGTTGAAAGTTCGGGGAATAGGTTACCGGATGAGCAGTTCTTC. This sequence encodes CSVESSGNRLPDEQFF.

In this sample, this clonotype turned up a few times. V is TRBV5-1 and J is TRBJ2-7; D is unresolved. The CDR3 totals 13 residues. The germline V gene has CDR1 SGHRS and CDR2 YFSETQ. The V end lost 9 bases, the J end lost 9 bases, and 22 bases lay between the germline ends. CDR3 loop: CAILAWQFFGQYF. The CDR3 DNA reads as TGCGCCATCCTGGCCTGGCAGTTTTTTGGGCAGTACTTC.

This clonotype was seen more than once but under ten times. CDR3 in DNA: TGTGCCAGCAGTTCCGGGACTAGCGAATACAATGAGCAGTTCTTC. It specifies CASSSGTSEYNEQFF. The chain carries TRBV28 and TRBJ2-1, with 10 bases that match TRBD2. Trimming removed 4 bases from V and 4 bases from J; junction bases left unmatched: 4. The germline V gene has CDR1 MDHEN and CDR2 SYDVKM. The CDR3 has 15 amino acids.

The V call is TRBV4-3, the J call TRBJ2-7, with D possibly being TRBD2 (5 bases). Between the trimmed V and J ends, which lost 0 bases and 7 bases, there was a span of 7 bases. The CDR3 covers 12 residues. Germline CDR1 LGHNA, CDR2 YSLEER. The CDR3 nucleotides are TGCGCCAGCAGCCAAGATCGGAGGGAGCAGTACTTC. It encodes CASSQDRREQYF.

Ten or more counts support this clonotype. The chain has TRBV6-2 or TRBV6-3 and TRBJ2-5; 13 bases are a match to TRBD2. Germline V gene data show CDR1 as MNHEY and CDR2 as SVGEGT. The J segment lost 4 bases and the V segment lost 5 bases, leaving 4 bases of the junction unmatched. There are 15 residues in the CDR3. The CDR3 DNA sequence: TGTGCCAGCAGTCTCGGACTAGCGGGAGTAGAGACCCAGTACTTC. It codes for CASSLGLAGVETQYF.

This sequence joins TRBV27 and TRBJ2-7, with 10 bases fitting TRBD1. V was clipped by 8 bases and J by 9 bases; unmatched bases: 10. This CDR3 contains 13 residues. CDR1 and CDR2 (germline): MNHEY, SMNVEV (reference sequence). The CDR3 is CASSSTGGALQYF. CDR3 coding DNA: TGTGCCAGCTCATCGACAGGGGGCGCGTTGCAGTACTTC.

V is TRBV27 and J is TRBJ1-1; D is possibly TRBD1 (5 bases). The CDR3 covers 11 residues. Trimming cost V 3 bases and J 8 bases, with 7 bases left between them. The germline gives CDR1 MNHEY, CDR2 SMNVEV (reference sequence). In DNA, the CDR3 is TGTGCCAGCAGTTTCCGGGGCGAAGCTTTCTTT. As protein: CASSFRGEAFF.

This clonotype was counted between two and nine times. The rearrangement uses TRBV12-3 or TRBV12-4 and TRBJ1-1, with D perhaps matching TRBD1 (6 bases). CDR3 size: 13 residues. Trimming removed 7 bases from V and 5 bases from J, with 14 bases in between. The CDR3 nucleotides read TGTGCCAGCACTCCCCGGGGGCTGACTGAAGCTTTCTTT. This codes for CASTPRGLTEAFF.

This chain connects TRBV27 to TRBJ2-7; 11 bases match TRBD2. The CDR3 is 19 amino acids. The junction had 13 bases not matched to a gene; V was cut back by 0 bases and J by 3 bases. From germline, CDR1 is MNHEY and CDR2 SMNVEV (reference sequence). The CDR3 region has the DNA TGTGCCAGCAGTTTATCGCTAGCGGGAGGATCGCGGTTCAGCTACGAGCAGTACTTC. It is translated as CASSLSLAGGSRFSYEQYF.

The chain links TRBV6-4 to TRBJ2-3, with 8 positions matching TRBD2. Trimming removed 3 bases from V and 4 bases from J; junction bases left unmatched: 12. The CDR3 spans 17 residues. Germline V gene data show CDR1 as MRHNA and CDR2 as SNTAGT. CDR3 residues: CASSEAFGRALPDTQYF. In DNA form, the CDR3 reads TGTGCCAGCAGTGAGGCCTTCGGGAGGGCCCTCCCAGATACGCAGTATTTT.

The V and J genes are TRBV28 and TRBJ2-1; 7 positions match TRBD1. The CDR3 spans 14 residues. Germline V gives CDR1 MDHEN, CDR2 SYDVKM. V gave up 3 bases and J gave up 3 bases; unmatched junction bases: 2. CDR3 sequence reads: CASSFGTDYNEQFF. CDR3 coding DNA: TGTGCCAGCAGTTTCGGGACAGACTACAATGAGCAGTTCTTC.

This clonotype has a count of ten or more. The V call is TRBV6-5, the J call TRBJ1-5, with D possibly TRBD1 on 6 matching bases. V dropped 6 bases and J dropped 2 bases, with 11 bases sitting between them. The CDR3 runs to 14 residues. From germline, CDR1 is MNHEY and CDR2 SVGAGI. As DNA, the CDR3 is TGTGCCAGCAGGGACAGTCGGGGCAATCAGCCCCAGCATTTT. Translation gives CASRDSRGNQPQHF.

This clonotype was seen only a few times. The gene calls are TRBV30 and TRBJ2-7; 9 bases line up with TRBD2. This CDR3 comprises 16 residues. CDR1 is GTSNPN and CDR2 is SVGIG in the germline V gene (reference sequence). Losses at the gene ends were 0 bases for V and 6 bases for J; bases not matched to a gene: 12. DNA for the CDR3: TGTGCCTGGAGTGTACATACGGGACTAGCAGGAGGCGAGCAGTACTTC. Translation: CAWSVHTGLAGGEQYF.

In this sample, this clonotype turned up a few times. The chain joins TRBV29-1 to TRBJ2-7; 7 bases align to TRBD1. CDR1 is SQVTM, CDR2 ANQGSEA, per germline. The CDR3 totals 12 residues. With V trimmed by 4 bases and J by 2 bases, 2 bases remained unmatched. The CDR3, as DNA: TGCAGCGTTGGGACAGGAGCCTACGAGCAGTACTTC. It specifies CSVGTGAYEQYF.

This clonotype was counted a few times. The chain carries TRBV28 and TRBJ1-5, with D possibly matching TRBD1 (5 bases). The CDR3 is made up of 15 amino acids. In germline, CDR1 is MDHEN, CDR2 SYDVKM. The germline V and J ends were trimmed by 6 bases and 4 bases, with 16 bases remaining between them. In DNA form, the CDR3 reads TGTGCCAGCAGCTGGTCCCCGGGGGTGAATCAGCCCCAGCATTTT. This translates into CASSWSPGVNQPQHF. Full variable domain (missing parts from reference TRBV28 and TRBJ1-5): DVKVTQSSRYLVKRTGEKVFLECVQDMDHENMFWYRQDPGLGLRLIYFSYDVKMKEKGDIPEGYSVSREKKERFSLILESASTNQTSMYLCASSWSPGVNQPQHFGDGTRLSIL.

The chain is built from TRBV2 and TRBJ1-6, with D maybe TRBD1 (5 bases). Trimming left V 2 bases short and J 5 bases short, with 19 bases between. Germline V CDR1 and CDR2: SNHLY, FYNNEI. The CDR3 is 18 residues long. CDR3 coding DNA: TGTGCCAGCAGTGAACTGATGGACACGGTGGGGAATAATTCACCCCTCCACTTT. Residues: CASSELMDTVGNNSPLHF.

The chain couples TRBV27 to TRBJ1-1; D remains ambiguous. V gave up 2 bases and J gave up 5 bases, with 9 bases separating them. Germline V gives CDR1 MNHEY, CDR2 SMNVEV (reference sequence). The CDR3 length is 13 residues. CDR3 in amino acids: CASSLGLGTEAFF. The CDR3 DNA reads TGTGCCAGCAGTTTAGGGCTGGGAACTGAAGCTTTCTTT.

The chain employs TRBV4-3 and TRBJ2-6, with 7 bases aligning to TRBD2. Germline V gene sequence: CDR1 LGHNA, CDR2 YSLEER. This CDR3 spans 17 amino acids. The V segment lost 0 bases and the J segment 4 bases; nucleotides outside the gene matches: 6. The CDR3 loop is CASSQDTGGTGANVLTF. The CDR3 nucleotides read TGCGCCAGCAGCCAAGATACGGGGGGAACCGGGGCCAACGTCCTGACTTTC.

CDR3 nucleotide sequence: TGTGCCAGTAAAGGGGGACTCACAGATACGCAGTATTTT. Translating gives CASKGGLTDTQYF. This sequence joins TRBV11-2 and TRBJ2-3; D is possibly TRBD1 or TRBD2 (6 bases each). Looked up from germline, CDR1 is SGHAT and CDR2 is FQNNGV. The CDR3 spans 13 residues. V was clipped by 9 bases and J by 2 bases, with 12 bases between them.